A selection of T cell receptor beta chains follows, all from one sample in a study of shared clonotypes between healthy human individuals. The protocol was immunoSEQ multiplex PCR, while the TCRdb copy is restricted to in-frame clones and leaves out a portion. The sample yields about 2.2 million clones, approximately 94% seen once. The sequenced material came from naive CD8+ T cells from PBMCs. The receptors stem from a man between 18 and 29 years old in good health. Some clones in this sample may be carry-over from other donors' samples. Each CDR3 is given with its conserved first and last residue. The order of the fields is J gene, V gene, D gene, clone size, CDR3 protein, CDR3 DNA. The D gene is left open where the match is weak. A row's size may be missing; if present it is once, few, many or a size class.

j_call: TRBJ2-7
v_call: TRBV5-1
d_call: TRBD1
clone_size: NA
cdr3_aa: CASRSLQGQGKYEQYF
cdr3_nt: TGCGCCAGCAGATCCCTCCAGGGACAGGGGAAGTACGAGCAGTACTTC

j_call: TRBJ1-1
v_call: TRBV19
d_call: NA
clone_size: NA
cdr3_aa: CASSITITDTEAFF
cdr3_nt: TGTGCCAGTAGTATTACAATCACTGACACTGAAGCTTTCTTT

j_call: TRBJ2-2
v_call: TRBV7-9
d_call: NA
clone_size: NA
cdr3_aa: CASRHNQGPGELFF
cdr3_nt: TGTGCCAGCAGACATAACCAGGGCCCCGGGGAGCTGTTTTTT

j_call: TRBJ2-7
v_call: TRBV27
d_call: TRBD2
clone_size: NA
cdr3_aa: CASSSGSGRFYEQYF
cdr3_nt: TGTGCCAGCAGTTCCGGTAGCGGGAGATTCTACGAGCAGTACTTC

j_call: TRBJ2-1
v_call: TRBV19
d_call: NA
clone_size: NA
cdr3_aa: CASSMSHVSLYNEQFF
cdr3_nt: TGTGCCAGTAGTATGAGTCACGTGTCCCTTTACAATGAGCAGTTCTTC

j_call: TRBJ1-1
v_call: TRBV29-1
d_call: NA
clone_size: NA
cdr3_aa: CSGGRNTEAFF
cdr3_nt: TGCAGCGGGGGGCGTAACACTGAAGCTTTCTTT

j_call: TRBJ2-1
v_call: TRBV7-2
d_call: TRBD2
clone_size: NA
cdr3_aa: CASSSRLALYTYNEQFF
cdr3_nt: TGTGCCAGCAGCTCGAGACTAGCGCTTTATACCTACAATGAGCAGTTCTTC

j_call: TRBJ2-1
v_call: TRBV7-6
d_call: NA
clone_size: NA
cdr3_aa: CASSPIWGRSSYNEQFF
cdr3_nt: TGTGCCAGCAGCCCCATTTGGGGGCGGAGCTCCTACAATGAGCAGTTCTTC

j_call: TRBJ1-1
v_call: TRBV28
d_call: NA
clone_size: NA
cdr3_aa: CASSLRVRGFEGAFF
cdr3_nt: TGTGCCAGCAGTTTAAGAGTCAGGGGCTTCGAGGGAGCTTTCTTT

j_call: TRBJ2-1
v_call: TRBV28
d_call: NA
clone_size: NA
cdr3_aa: CASSLSPLKRSSYNEQFF
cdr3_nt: TGTGCCAGCAGTTTATCCCCCCTAAAGCGGAGCTCCTACAATGAGCAGTTCTTC

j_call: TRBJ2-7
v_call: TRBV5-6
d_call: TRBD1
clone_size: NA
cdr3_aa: CASSLGTGTYEQYF
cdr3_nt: TGTGCCAGCAGCCTGGGGACAGGGACCTACGAGCAGTACTTC

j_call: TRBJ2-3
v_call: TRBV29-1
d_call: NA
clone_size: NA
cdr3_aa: CSCAGTGTQSADTQYF
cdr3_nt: TGCAGCTGTGCGGGGACCGGGACCCAGAGTGCGGATACGCAGTATTTT

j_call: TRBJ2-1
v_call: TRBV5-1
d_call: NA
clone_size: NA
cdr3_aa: CASSLEQGPPPTDEQFF
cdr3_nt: TGCGCCAGCAGCTTGGAACAGGGACCCCCTCCAACGGATGAGCAGTTCTTC

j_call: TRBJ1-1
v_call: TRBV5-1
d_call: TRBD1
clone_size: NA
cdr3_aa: CASSPTGTGDTEAFF
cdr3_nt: TGCGCCAGCAGTCCAACCGGGACAGGGGACACTGAAGCTTTCTTT

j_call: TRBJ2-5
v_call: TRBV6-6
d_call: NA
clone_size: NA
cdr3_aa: CASSYLHPRVVETQYF
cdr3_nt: TGTGCCAGCAGTTACTTGCACCCGAGGGTGGTCGAGACCCAGTACTTC

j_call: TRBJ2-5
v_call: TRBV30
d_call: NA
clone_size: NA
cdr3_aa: CAWSVSGDLETQYF
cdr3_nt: TGTGCCTGGAGTGTGTCCGGGGATCTCGAGACCCAGTACTTC

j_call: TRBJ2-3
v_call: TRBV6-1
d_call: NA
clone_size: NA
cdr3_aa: CASRDGRWADTQYF
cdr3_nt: TGTGCCAGCAGGGACGGACGTTGGGCAGATACGCAGTATTTT

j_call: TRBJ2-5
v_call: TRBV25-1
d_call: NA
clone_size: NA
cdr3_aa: CASSEVETQYF
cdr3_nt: TGTGCCAGCAGTGAAGTTGAGACCCAGTACTTC

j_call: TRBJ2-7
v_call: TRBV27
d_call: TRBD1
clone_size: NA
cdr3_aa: CASSTGTGIYEQYF
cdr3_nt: TGTGCCAGCAGCACCGGGACAGGGATATACGAGCAGTACTTC

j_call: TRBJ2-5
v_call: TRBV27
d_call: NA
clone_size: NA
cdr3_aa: CASSPNREGETQYF
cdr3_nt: TGTGCCAGCAGTCCCAACAGGGAAGGGGAGACCCAGTACTTC

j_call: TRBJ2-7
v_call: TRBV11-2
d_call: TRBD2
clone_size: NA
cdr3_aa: CASSLDGLAGIVEQYF
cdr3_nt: TGTGCCAGCAGCTTAGATGGACTAGCGGGAATCGTCGAGCAGTACTTC

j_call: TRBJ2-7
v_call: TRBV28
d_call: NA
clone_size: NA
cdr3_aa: CASSFRGAEEQYF
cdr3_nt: TGTGCCAGCAGTTTTAGGGGGGCTGAAGAGCAGTACTTC

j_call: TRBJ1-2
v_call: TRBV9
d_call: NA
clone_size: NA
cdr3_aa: CASSPQVGYGYTF
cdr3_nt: TGTGCCAGCAGCCCCCAGGTGGGCTATGGCTACACCTTC

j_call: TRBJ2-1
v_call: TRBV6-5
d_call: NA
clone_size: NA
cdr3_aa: CASRSGAYNEQFF
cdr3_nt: TGTGCCAGCAGGTCGGGGGCTTACAATGAGCAGTTCTTC

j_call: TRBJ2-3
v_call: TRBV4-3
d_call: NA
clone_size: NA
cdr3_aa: CASSLTRSRGLGTDTQYF
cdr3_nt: TGCGCCAGCAGCCTCACCCGCTCCAGGGGATTGGGCACAGATACGCAGTATTTT

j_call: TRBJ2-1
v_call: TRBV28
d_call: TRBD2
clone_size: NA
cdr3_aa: CASSPQAGGSYNEQFF
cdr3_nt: TGTGCCAGCAGTCCTCAAGCGGGAGGCTCCTACAATGAGCAGTTCTTC

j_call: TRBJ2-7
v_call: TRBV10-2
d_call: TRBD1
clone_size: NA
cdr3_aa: CASGRDSSLSEQYF
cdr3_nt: TGCGCCAGCGGACGGGACAGTTCTCTGTCCGAGCAGTACTTC

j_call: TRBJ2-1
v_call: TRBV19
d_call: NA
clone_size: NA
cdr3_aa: CASSIRRYNEQFF
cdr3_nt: TGTGCCAGTAGTATTCGTCGCTACAATGAGCAGTTCTTC

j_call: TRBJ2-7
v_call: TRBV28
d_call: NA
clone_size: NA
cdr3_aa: CASGNGGLLGQYF
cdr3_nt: TGTGCCAGCGGAAACGGCGGCCTTCTGGGGCAGTACTTC

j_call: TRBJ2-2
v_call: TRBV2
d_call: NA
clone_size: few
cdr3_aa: CASSEVRTQNTGELFF
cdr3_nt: TGTGCCAGCAGTGAGGTCCGAACACAGAACACCGGGGAGCTGTTTTTT